These 29 T cell receptor beta chains were sequenced from one sample in a study of T cells in Graves' hyperthyroidism and ophthalmopathy. TCR beta CDR3 sequences were amplified from RNA transcripts. TCR CDR3 regions were first amplified by RT-PCR with HTBI primers. MiXCR, run by TCRdb on the multiplex PCR reads, gives a single entry per CDR3 protein. Among tens of thousands of distinct CDR3 sequences listed, roughly half were seen once. The material sequenced was peripheral blood or thyroid tissue (not recorded which). Receptors were obtained from a man in his late teens or twenties with Graves' hyperthyroidism.

In this sample, this clonotype turned up many times. V usage is TRBV5-5 and J usage is TRBJ1-5; D not certain. This CDR3 is 14 amino acids long. Looked up from germline, CDR1 is SGHKS and CDR2 is YYEKEE (reference sequence). V dropped 0 bases and J dropped 4 bases, with 8 bases sitting between them. The DNA for the CDR3 is TGTGCCAGCAGCTTGGTAGCCGGAAATCAGCCCCAGCATTTT. Protein sequence: CASSLVAGNQPQHF. Full variable domain (remainder filled in from reference TRBV5-5 and TRBJ1-5): DAGVTQSPTHLIKTRGQQVTLRCSPISGHKSVSWYQQVLGQGPQFIFQYYEKEERGRGNFPDRFSARQFPNYSSELNVNALLLGDSALYLCASSLVAGNQPQHFGDGTRLSIL.

In its sample, this clonotype was seen once. The rearrangement uses TRBV12-3 or TRBV12-4 and TRBJ1-6; D gene ambiguous. The CDR3 runs 13 residues. The ends were cut back, 8 bases at V and 1 base at J, with 6 bases in the middle. The CDR3: CASSGSYNSPLHF. DNA of the CDR3: TGTGCCAGCTCCGGATCCTATAATTCACCCCTCCACTTT.

In this sample, this clonotype turned up many times. V gene TRBV7-2 combines with J gene TRBJ2-7, with 12 bases that match TRBD2. This CDR3 region has 13 residues. The J segment lost 6 bases and the V segment lost 5 bases, leaving 2 bases of the junction unmatched. Germline-derived CDR1 and CDR2 are SGHTA and FQGNSA. In DNA, the CDR3 is TGTGCCAGCAGCAGGACTAGCGGGACCGAGCAGTACTTC. The encoded protein is CASSRTSGTEQYF.

In its sample, this clonotype was seen a few times. The chain combines TRBV20-1 with TRBJ1-5, with a possible D match to TRBD1 (5 bases). Trimming removed 5 bases from V and 9 bases from J, with 20 bases in between. The CDR3 covers 14 residues. Germline V gene lookup returns CDR1 DFQATT and CDR2 SNEGSKA (reference sequence). CDR3 in DNA: TGCAGTGCTTCTGGGACGGGCTGGGGATGGCCCCAGCATTTT. It is translated as CSASGTGWGWPQHF.

This clonotype is categorized as medium-sized. The chain joins TRBV7-9 to TRBJ2-5; a weak D match, TRBD1 (6 bases). The V and J ends lost 3 bases and 0 bases respectively, with 8 bases between them. The CDR3 length is 14 residues. CDR1 is SEHNR, CDR2 FQNEAQ, per germline (reference sequence). DNA for the CDR3: TGTGCCAGCAGCTTCCACAGGGACCAAGAGACCCAGTACTTC. Its protein is CASSFHRDQETQYF.

V is TRBV7-9 and J is TRBJ1-2; D gene unclear. Trimming removed 1 base from V and 6 bases from J, with 12 bases in between. CDR3 length: 14 residues. Looked up from germline, CDR1 is SEHNR and CDR2 is FQNEAQ (reference sequence). The CDR3 DNA is TGTGCCAGCAGCTTAGGCCTAGGAGGGAATGGCTACACCTTC. Translation: CASSLGLGGNGYTF. The full variable domain, its missing parts supplied by reference TRBV7-9 and TRBJ1-2, is DTGVSQNPRHKITKRGQNVTFRCDPISEHNRLYWYRQTLGQGPEFLTYFQNEAQLEKSRLLSDRFSAERPKGSFSTLEIQRTEQGDSAMYLCASSLGLGGNGYTFGSGTRLTVV.

This clonotype has at least ten counts. J is TRBJ2-6 and V is TRBV12-5, with D perhaps matching TRBD1 (6 bases). V lost 4 bases to trimming and J lost 0 bases, with 22 bases between them. The length of the CDR3 is 20 residues. Germline values: CDR1 LGHNT, CDR2 FRNRAP. For the CDR3, the DNA is TGTGCTAGTGGTTACGCTCACAGGGACCTACCCCCCTCTGGGGCCAACGTCCTGACTTTC. It codes for CASGYAHRDLPPSGANVLTF.

The V gene is TRBV29-1, the J gene TRBJ1-4; D ambiguous. Germline loops: CDR1 SQVTM, CDR2 ANQGSEA. The CDR3 spans 13 residues. Trimming took 5 bases from V and 1 from J, leaving 8 bases between them. The CDR3 DNA reads as TGCAGCGTTCTGGCGGGAACTAATGAAAAACTGTTTTTT. It codes for CSVLAGTNEKLFF.

This clonotype has only a few counts. The chain recombines TRBV5-6 with TRBJ1-6, with 7 bases fitting TRBD1. V shed 4 bases and J 0 bases; nucleotides not matched to a gene: 13. Germline lookup yields CDR1 SGHDT and CDR2 YYEEEE. The CDR3 is 19 amino acids. The CDR3 DNA reads TGTGCCAGCAGCGCCGGGACAGCGAAAACGAGCTCCTATAATTCACCCCTCCACTTT. Protein product: CASSAGTAKTSSYNSPLHF.

This clonotype showed up many times. CDR3 protein: CASGHPWGGFTEAFF. As DNA, the CDR3 is TGTGCTAGTGGCCATCCCTGGGGGGGGTTCACTGAAGCTTTCTTT. The V and J genes are TRBV12-5 and TRBJ1-1; D may be TRBD1 (5 bases). The V and J ends lost 6 bases and 4 bases respectively, with 18 bases between them. The CDR3 consists of 15 residues. Germline CDR1 reads LGHNT; CDR2 reads FRNRAP. Filled out from reference TRBV12-5 and TRBJ1-1, the complete variable domain reads DARVTQTPRHKVTEMGQEVTMRCQPILGHNTVFWYRQTMMQGLELLAYFRNRAPLDDSGMPKDRFSAEMPDATLATLKIQPSEPRDSAVYFCASGHPWGGFTEAFFGQGTRLTVV.

Many counts were recorded for this clonotype. The chain is built from TRBV6-6 and TRBJ2-5, with TRBD2 matching 7 bases. The ends lost 2 bases at V and 0 bases at J; junction bases unmatched: 6. The germline gives CDR1 MNHNY, CDR2 SVGAGI (reference sequence). This CDR3 has 16 amino acids. The CDR3 is CASSYNPSGDQETQYF. The CDR3, as DNA: TGTGCCAGCAGTTACAATCCTAGCGGAGACCAAGAGACCCAGTACTTC.

This clonotype was seen once. The rearrangement joins TRBV7-2 to TRBJ2-7, with D possibly being TRBD1 (6 bases). V was shortened by 5 bases and J by 4 bases, with 12 bases between the two germline ends. This CDR3 has 13 amino acids. Germline lookup yields CDR1 SGHTA and CDR2 FQGNSA. CDR3 bases: TGTGCCAGCAGCGGACAGAAGAGTTACGAGCAGTACTTC. It translates to CASSGQKSYEQYF.

Of note for this clonotype: One end of the junction varies from germline; a read error may be responsible. V and J are TRBV7-8 and TRBJ1-5, with TRBD1 identical over 8 bases. Per germline, CDR1 SGHVS and CDR2 FQNEAQ. CDR3 length: 15 amino acids. The CDR3 nucleotides are TGTGCCAGCAGCTTAGCGACAGGGGTGGGTCAGCTCCAGCATTTT. Encoded protein: CASSLATGVGQLQHF. Full variable domain (missing parts from reference TRBV7-8 and TRBJ1-5): GAGVSQSPRYKVAKRGQDVALRCDPISGHVSLFWYQQALGQGPEFLTYFQNEAQLDKSGLPSDRFFAERPEGSVSTLKIQRTQQEDSAVYLCASSLATGVGQLQHFGDGTRLSIL.

The chain links TRBV20-1 to TRBJ2-5; TRBD2 aligns across 9 bases. Trimming at V came to 2 bases and at J to 5 bases, leaving 3 bases not matched to a gene. The CDR3 has 13 amino acids. The germline V gene has CDR1 DFQATT and CDR2 SNEGSKA (reference sequence). For the CDR3, the DNA is TGCAGTGCTAGAATAGCGGGAGTTGAGACCCAGTACTTC. It codes for CSARIAGVETQYF.

The V and J genes are TRBV7-3 and TRBJ1-1; 8 bases are shared with TRBD1. Trimming removed 5 bases from V and 6 bases from J; junction bases left unmatched: 5. Germline CDR1 and CDR2: SGHTA and FQGTGA. This CDR3 contains 13 residues. CDR3 in amino acids: CASSNTGGAEAFF. DNA of the CDR3: TGTGCCAGCAGCAACACAGGGGGTGCTGAAGCTTTCTTT.

In this sample, this clonotype turned up many times. This chain's CDR3 is CAIKTEHGYTF. CDR3 in DNA: TGTGCCATCAAGACCGAGCATGGCTACACCTTC. The rearrangement joins TRBV10-3 to TRBJ1-2; no clear D. The CDR3 length is 11 residues. The germline V and J ends were trimmed by 7 bases and 6 bases, with 9 bases remaining between them. Germline loops: CDR1 ENHRY, CDR2 SYGVKD.

Comments on this clonotype: A read error is likely, as this CDR3 ends without the conserved phenylalanine or tryptophan. The rearrangement joins TRBV7-8 to TRBJ1-6, with D uncertain. V lost 2 bases and J 5 bases, leaving 10 bases between the germline ends. The CDR3 has 15 residues. Germline CDR1 is SGHVS and CDR2 is FQNEAQ. The CDR3 DNA is TGTGCCAGCAGCTTATTAGAGGCAGATAATTCACCCCTCCACTCT. Translated, it gives CASSLLEADNSPLHS.

V usage is TRBV7-6 and J usage is TRBJ2-2; 9 nucleotides agree with TRBD1. J was trimmed by 2 bases and V by 5 bases; bases with no gene match: 3. The CDR3 loop spans 15 amino acids. CDR1 and CDR2 from the germline V gene are SGHVS and FNYEAQ. CDR3: CASSVGQGNTGELFF. CDR3 coding DNA: TGTGCCAGCAGCGTGGGACAGGGTAACACCGGGGAGCTGTTTTTT.

The genes are TRBV29-1 and TRBJ2-7; TRBD1 matches at 8 bases. Germline-derived CDR1 and CDR2 are SQVTM and ANQGSEA. Trimming took 6 bases from V and 5 from J; bases not matched to a gene: 6. CDR3 length equals 12 residues. The CDR3 DNA is TGCAGCGTGCGGGACAGGAGGAACGAGCAGTACTTC. It encodes CSVRDRRNEQYF.

The chain uses TRBV20-1 and TRBJ2-5; 14 bases fit TRBD2. CDR3 size: 15 residues. Germline V lookup: CDR1 DFQATT, CDR2 SNEGSKA (reference sequence). V shed 3 bases and J 4 bases; nucleotides not matched to a gene: 4. CDR3 residues: CSASGGLAGGETQYF. CDR3 coding DNA: TGCAGTGCTAGCGGTGGACTAGCGGGGGGAGAGACCCAGTACTTC.

This rearrangement joins TRBV10-3 to TRBJ1-2; D uncertain. The germline gives CDR1 ENHRY, CDR2 SYGVKD. The CDR3 is made up of 13 amino acids. Trimming cost V 0 bases and J 5 bases, with 7 bases left between them. CDR3 residues: CAISESDLYGYTF. As DNA, the CDR3 is TGTGCCATCAGTGAGTCCGATCTTTATGGCTACACCTTC.

As for this clonotype: Since no conserved phenylalanine or tryptophan closes the CDR3, a read error is the likely cause. The rearrangement joins TRBV2 to TRBJ1-1, with D maybe TRBD1 (6 bases). This CDR3 is built from 16 residues. V lost 5 bases and J lost 1, with 17 bases in between. CDR1 and CDR2 (germline): SNHLY, FYNNEI. DNA for the CDR3: TGTGCCAGCAGTCGATCCAACAGGGTGAAGAACACTGAAGCTTTCCTT. The encoded protein is CASSRSNRVKNTEAFL.

This clonotype was observed many times. The V gene is TRBV5-4, the J gene TRBJ2-5; D gene unclear. The ends were cut back, 1 base at V and 4 bases at J, with 14 bases in the middle. The CDR3 contains 15 residues. Germline V gene sequence: CDR1 SGHNT, CDR2 YYREEE (reference sequence). For the CDR3, the DNA is TGTGCCAGCAGCTTGTTCCGGGCTAGAGGAGAGACCCAGTACTTC. Translation: CASSLFRARGETQYF.

As concerns this clonotype: A read error may account for a junction end that differs from germline. The chain recombines TRBV7-7 with TRBJ2-7; 7 bases match TRBD2. This CDR3 comprises 17 residues. Looked up from germline, CDR1 is SSHAT and CDR2 is FNYEAQ (reference sequence). CDR3 sequence reads: CASSTRQREGQAFEQYF. The CDR3 region has the DNA TGTGCTAGCAGCACCCGTCAGAGGGAGGGCCAGGCCTTCGAGCAGTACTTC.

This clonotype occurred many times. The chain couples TRBV19 to TRBJ2-7; weak D call: TRBD2 (6 bases). Trimming removed 6 bases at V and 1 base at J, with 13 bases between. Germline CDR1 LNHDA, CDR2 SQIVND (reference sequence). There are 14 residues in the CDR3. This CDR3 is CASSYAGLSYEQYF. DNA of the CDR3: TGTGCCAGTAGCTACGCAGGACTATCCTACGAGCAGTACTTC.

This sequence joins TRBV9 and TRBJ1-1; 8 bases align to TRBD1. CDR3 length: 15 residues. V was pared by 0 bases and J by 5 bases, with 6 bases of the junction left unmatched. Germline assignment: CDR1 SGDLS and CDR2 YYNGEE. CDR3 sequence reads: CASSVGLDRETEAFF. CDR3 coding DNA: TGTGCCAGCAGCGTAGGCCTGGACAGGGAAACTGAAGCTTTCTTT.

V and J are TRBV6-1 and TRBJ1-5; the D gene is possibly TRBD1 (5 bases). The CDR3 sequence is 16 residues long. Trimming cost V 5 bases and J 0 bases, with 14 bases left between them. The V gene's germline CDR1 is MNHNS and CDR2 SASEGT. The CDR3 coding sequence is TGTGCCAGCAGTATCGAACTTACAGGTAGCAATCAGCCCCAGCATTTT. It yields the protein CASSIELTGSNQPQHF.

This clonotype occurred many times. The J gene is TRBJ2-2, the V gene TRBV19; D not certain. The germline V gene encodes CDR1 LNHDA and CDR2 SQIVND (reference sequence). Trimming removed 7 bases from V and 0 bases from J, with 9 bases in between. This CDR3 has 14 residues. Here the CDR3 DNA reads TGTGCCAGTACCCAGACCGCGAACACCGGGGAGCTGTTTTTT. This gives the protein CASTQTANTGELFF.

By its share, this clonotype is medium-sized (0.01 to 0.1%). The chain is built from TRBV29-1 and TRBJ2-5; D possibly matches TRBD1 or TRBD2 (5 bases each). CDR3 size: 12 residues. Germline lookup yields CDR1 SQVTM and CDR2 ANQGSEA. Trimming pared 7 bases from V and 4 bases from J, leaving 13 bases between. CDR3 in DNA: TGCAGCGCAGGCCCTGGGGGAGAGACCCAGTACTTC. Amino acids: CSAGPGGETQYF.